This note documents a single T cell receptor (beta chain) sequence. Antigen: not known. Samples came from axillary lymph nodes draining the breast cancer. The data are from a study of breast tumors, draining lymph nodes, adjacent tissues. General study findings and limits: Tumor repertoires ranked between lymph nodes and nontumor tissue in diversity, with V and J gene preferences. Findings are consistent with lymph node origin and intratumoral expansion of most tumor T cells. Luminal-like breast cancer showed significantly higher tumor–nontumor repertoire similarity than basal-like. Data only fit, rather than demonstrated, lymph node origin of most tumor T cells.

In TCRdb, the multiplex PCR reads were re-called with MiXCR into one record per CDR3 protein. The data show over 250,000 distinct CDR3 sequences, with around 30% seen just once and 0.85% to 1.2% held by the top ten. The V and J ends lost 1 base and 9 bases respectively, with 16 bases between them. This CDR3 is built from 14 residues. Germline CDR1 and CDR2: DFQATT and SNEGSKA (reference sequence). This clonotype was sampled from a female donor with breast cancer. Some clones in this sample may be carry-over from other donors' samples. The sequencing input was axillary lymph node tissue. This chain connects TRBV20-1 to TRBJ2-1, with D perhaps matching TRBD2 (5 bases). The CDR3 protein is CSARVLEVHTEQFF. Written as DNA, the CDR3 is TGCAGTGCTAGAGTACTAGAGGTGCACACTGAGCAGTTCTTC.